This record concerns one T cell receptor beta chain sequence. Its antigen is not known. Primers: 60 Vbeta forward and 13 Jbeta reverse. Clones were sequenced by immunoSEQ multiplex PCR, and TCRdb holds only the in-frame ones, with some missing. Here the sample spans about 140,000 clones, around 77% being singletons. The CDR3 covers 16 residues. The germline V gene encodes CDR1 SGHVS and CDR2 FQNEAQ. Losses at the gene ends were 4 bases for V and 3 bases for J; bases not matched to a gene: 5. This sample is drawn from a study of cytomegalovirus exposure and HLA in healthy donors. Study-wide points: A previous analysis found most TCR beta V segments productive roughly 90% or roughly 30% of the time.

The sequenced material came from PBMCs. The chain uses TRBV7-8 and TRBJ2-1; TRBD2 aligns across 11 bases. The clonotype was recovered from a man aged 18 to 30 in good health and CMV-seronegative. The CDR3 DNA reads TGTGCCAGCAGCTGGAACCTAGCGGGGGGCTACAATGAGCAGTTCTTC. Translating gives CASSWNLAGGYNEQFF.